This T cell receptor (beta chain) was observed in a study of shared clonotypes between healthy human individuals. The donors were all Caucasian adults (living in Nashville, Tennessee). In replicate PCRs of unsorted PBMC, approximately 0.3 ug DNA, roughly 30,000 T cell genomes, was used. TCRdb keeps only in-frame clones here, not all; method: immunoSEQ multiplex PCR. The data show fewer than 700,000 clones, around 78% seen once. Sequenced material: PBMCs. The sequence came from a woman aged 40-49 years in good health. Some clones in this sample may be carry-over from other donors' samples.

In DNA form, the CDR3 reads TGCGCCAGCAGCTTGTCGGGGTCTTTCACAGATACGCAGTATTTT. Translated, it gives CASSLSGSFTDTQYF. The rearrangement uses TRBV5-1 and TRBJ2-3, with D perhaps TRBD2 (5 bases). The germline V gene encodes CDR1 SGHRS and CDR2 YFSETQ. The CDR3 runs 15 residues. V lost 1 base and J 2 bases, leaving 11 bases between the germline ends. The full variable domain, its missing parts supplied by reference TRBV5-1 and TRBJ2-3, is KAGVTQTPRYLIKTRGQQVTLSCSPISGHRSVSWYQQTPGQGLQFLFEYFSETQRNKGNFPGRFSGRQFSNSRSEMNVSTLELGDSALYLCASSLSGSFTDTQYFGPGTRLTVL.